Listed here are 9 T cell receptor beta chains from one sample, sequenced in a study of T cell responses to AZD1222 COVID-19 vaccine. Clones were read by immunoSEQ multiplex PCR, and TCRdb kept only the in-frame ones, dropping some. The sample yields about 92,000 clones, 90% seen once. The sample in question was peripheral blood, obtained on day 0 of AZD1222 vaccination. The receptors shown here come from an adult in good health.

V and J are TRBV7-2 and TRBJ2-1; D uncertain. Germline V gives CDR1 SGHTA, CDR2 FQGNSA. V was trimmed by 5 bases and J by 5 bases, leaving 13 bases between them. The CDR3 consists of 14 residues. Here the CDR3 reads CASSPTAGNNEQFF. The CDR3, as DNA: TGTGCCAGCAGCCCGACGGCAGGTAACAATGAGCAGTTCTTC.

The V gene is TRBV12-3 or TRBV12-4, the J gene TRBJ1-2; a weak D match, TRBD1 (5 bases). The CDR3 runs 13 residues. Trimming pared 5 bases from V and 2 bases from J, leaving 9 bases between. The CDR3 here is CASSAQGNYGYTF. CDR3 nucleotide sequence: TGTGCCAGCAGTGCCCAGGGAAACTATGGCTACACCTTC.

This clone was seen a single time. V gene TRBV19 combines with J gene TRBJ2-1; 8 bases match TRBD2. The CDR3 covers 12 residues. Germline V gives CDR1 LNHDA, CDR2 SQIVND (reference sequence). V shed 8 bases and J 10 bases; nucleotides not matched to a gene: 7. The CDR3 loop reads CASREGRKEQFF. CDR3 DNA: TGTGCCAGTCGGGAGGGCCGTAAAGAGCAGTTCTTC.

This chain links TRBV7-2 with TRBJ1-1; D may be TRBD1 (6 bases). In germline, CDR1 is SGHTA, CDR2 FQGNSA. This CDR3 comprises 14 residues. Trimming stripped 1 base from V and 0 bases from J, with 6 bases between. The CDR3 loop reads CASSLGQVNTEAFF. DNA for the CDR3: TGTGCCAGCAGCTTAGGACAGGTGAACACTGAAGCTTTCTTT.

This chain links TRBV28 with TRBJ1-2; TRBD1 is a possible D gene (6 bases). The V gene's germline CDR1 is MDHEN and CDR2 SYDVKM. V gave up 2 bases and J gave up 5 bases, with 15 bases separating them. The CDR3 contains 15 residues. Written as DNA, the CDR3 is TGTGCCAGCAGTTTACCAACAGGGCAGGGGTATGGCTACACCTTC. Translating it yields CASSLPTGQGYGYTF.

The V call is TRBV29-1, the J call TRBJ2-7; TRBD2 agrees at 7 bases. This CDR3 is 13 amino acids long. Germline CDR1 reads SQVTM; CDR2 reads ANQGSEA. V lost 6 bases, J lost 0 bases, and 5 bases stayed unmatched. CDR3 sequence: CSVGAGTSYEQYF. The CDR3 nucleotides are TGCAGCGTAGGAGCGGGAACCTCCTACGAGCAGTACTTC.

The chain links TRBV7-2 to TRBJ1-3; D call uncertain. The germline V and J ends were trimmed by 5 bases and 4 bases, with 6 bases remaining between them. The CDR3 totals 12 residues. Germline-derived CDR1 and CDR2 are SGHTA and FQGNSA. The CDR3 sequence: CASSLAGNTIYF. The DNA of the CDR3 is TGTGCCAGCAGCCTCGCAGGAAACACCATATATTTT.

The rearrangement links TRBV6-5 to TRBJ1-6, with TRBD1 matching 8 bases. This CDR3 contains 15 residues. Germline V gives CDR1 MNHEY, CDR2 SVGAGI. J lost 6 bases, V lost 2 bases, and 3 bases had no gene match. The CDR3 loop is CASSYQGQANSPLHF. The CDR3 DNA follows: TGTGCCAGCAGTTACCAGGGACAGGCTAATTCACCCCTCCACTTT.

A single count supports this clone. The chain couples TRBV30 to TRBJ1-4; D gene ambiguous. Germline assignment: CDR1 GTSNPN and CDR2 SVGIG (reference sequence). Trimming shortened V by 1 base and J by 7 bases, and 10 bases separated the two germline ends. CDR3 length: 13 amino acids. The CDR3, as DNA: TGTGCCTGGAGTGGAATTAACGGTGAAAAACTGTTTTTT. This sequence encodes CAWSGINGEKLFF.